One and the same sample provided the 14 T cell receptor beta chains below, sequenced in a study of T cell responses to AZD1222 COVID-19 vaccine. The repertoire was sequenced with immunoSEQ multiplex PCR; TCRdb's copy has only in-frame clones and lacks some. Of around 270,000 clones listed, 85% to 95% are singletons. Material: peripheral blood, obtained 28 days after the second AZD1222 dose. The receptors stem from an adult who received the AZD1222 COVID-19 vaccine.

The rearrangement links TRBV9 to TRBJ1-1; TRBD1 might be the D (5 bases). Per germline, CDR1 SGDLS and CDR2 YYNGEE. V lost 4 bases to trimming and J lost 4 bases, with 11 bases between them. CDR3 length equals 13 residues. CDR3 coding DNA: TGTGCCAGCAGCCTCCAGGGATCCACTGAAGCTTTCTTT. It encodes CASSLQGSTEAFF.

This sequence joins TRBV19 and TRBJ1-6, with 8 nucleotides matching TRBD1. The germline V gene has CDR1 LNHDA and CDR2 SQIVND (reference sequence). V was clipped by 6 bases and J by 6 bases; unmatched bases: 4. The CDR3 has 14 residues. In DNA, the CDR3 is TGTGCCAGTAGCCCGACAGGGGCTAATTCACCCCTCCACTTT. Amino acid sequence: CASSPTGANSPLHF.

The chain joins TRBV28 to TRBJ1-2, with D maybe TRBD1 (6 bases). V lost 5 bases and J lost 5, with 12 bases in between. Germline assignment: CDR1 MDHEN and CDR2 SYDVKM. This CDR3 is built from 13 residues. The DNA of the CDR3 is TGTGCCAGCAGTACAGGGTCTTTTTATGGCTACACCTTC. Its translation is CASSTGSFYGYTF.

The chain carries TRBV13 and TRBJ1-4; D unclear. The CDR3 consists of 15 residues. V lost 0 bases, J lost 7 bases, and 12 bases lay in between. Germline-derived CDR1 and CDR2 are PRHDT and FYEKMQ (reference sequence). The DNA of the CDR3 is TGTGCCAGCAGCTTAGGGCGATGGGATGTTGAAAAACTGTTTTTT. Translation: CASSLGRWDVEKLFF.

Points on this clone: Other DNA sequences from this sample encode an identical CDR3 as well. This chain joins TRBV5-1 and TRBJ2-1, with D possibly matching TRBD2 (5 bases). The CDR3 has 15 amino acids. V lost 0 bases and J 0 bases, leaving 7 bases between the germline ends. The germline gives CDR1 SGHRS, CDR2 YFSETQ. The chain's CDR3 is CASSLEGSSYNEQFF. Written as DNA, the CDR3 is TGCGCCAGCAGCTTGGAAGGGAGCTCCTACAATGAGCAGTTCTTC. Together with reference TRBV5-1 and TRBJ2-1, the CDR3 gives the full variable domain: KAGVTQTPRYLIKTRGQQVTLSCSPISGHRSVSWYQQTPGQGLQFLFEYFSETQRNKGNFPGRFSGRQFSNSRSEMNVSTLELGDSALYLCASSLEGSSYNEQFFGPGTRLTVL.

The chain employs TRBV4-1 and TRBJ1-6; no clear D. CDR3 length: 15 residues. Germline CDR1 MGHRA, CDR2 YSYEKL. Trimming shortened V by 1 base and J by 10 bases, and 14 bases separated the two germline ends. CDR3 residues: CASSQVGVGESPLHF. CDR3 nucleotide sequence: TGCGCCAGCAGCCAAGTCGGGGTCGGCGAATCACCCCTCCACTTT.

J is TRBJ2-2 and V is TRBV6-2 or TRBV6-3, with 8 bases lining up with TRBD1. J lost 3 bases, V lost 5 bases, and 8 bases had no gene match. Looked up from germline, CDR1 is MNHEY and CDR2 is SVGEGT. The CDR3 spans 16 residues. The CDR3 nucleotides are TGTGCCAGCAGTGCGCAGGGGGCTCTATACACCGGGGAGCTGTTTTTT. This gives the protein CASSAQGALYTGELFF.

The rearrangement uses TRBV2 and TRBJ2-1, with 10 bases aligning to TRBD2. V gave up 6 bases and J gave up 5 bases; unmatched junction bases: 10. Germline-derived CDR1 and CDR2 are SNHLY and FYNNEI. The CDR3 runs 16 residues. The CDR3 nucleotides read TGTGCCAGCAGGGCCCCTCTAGCGGGAGCTAACAATGAGCAGTTCTTC. Amino acid sequence: CASRAPLAGANNEQFF.

The V gene is TRBV4-3, the J gene TRBJ2-7; 8 nucleotides match TRBD2. The trim removed 1 base at V and 0 bases at J, leaving 5 bases unmatched. The V gene's germline CDR1 is LGHNA and CDR2 YSLEER. The CDR3 loop spans 16 amino acids. CDR3 amino acids: CASSQGMTSDSYEQYF. CDR3 DNA sequence: TGCGCCAGCAGCCAAGGTATGACTAGCGACTCCTACGAGCAGTACTTC.

The J gene is TRBJ2-3, the V gene TRBV27; D is perhaps TRBD1 (5 bases). The CDR3 is 16 residues long. Trimming took 1 base from V and 2 from J, leaving 13 bases between them. Germline V gene lookup returns CDR1 MNHEY and CDR2 SMNVEV (reference sequence). The CDR3 reads CASSLWGPGSTDTQYF. The CDR3 DNA reads TGTGCCAGCAGTTTATGGGGTCCAGGGTCCACAGATACGCAGTATTTT.

This chain links TRBV10-1 with TRBJ1-2; D gene ambiguous. Germline lookup yields CDR1 WNHNN and CDR2 SYGVQD (reference sequence). V was shortened by 8 bases and J by 4 bases, with 23 bases between the two germline ends. This CDR3 contains 16 residues. CDR3 in amino acids: CASDADGDSLLYGYTF. The CDR3 nucleotides are TGCGCCAGCGATGCGGACGGGGATTCCCTTCTCTATGGCTACACCTTC.

The chain combines TRBV7-3 with TRBJ2-7; D is tentatively TRBD1 or TRBD2 (5 bases each). The germline V and J ends were trimmed by 5 bases and 6 bases, with 14 bases remaining between them. The germline V gene has CDR1 SGHTA and CDR2 FQGTGA. The CDR3 is made up of 13 amino acids. The CDR3 DNA reads TGTGCCAGCAGCCCACCAAACGGGGCCGAGCAGTACTTC. Translating gives CASSPPNGAEQYF.

The chain carries TRBV7-9 and TRBJ2-1; D gene ambiguous. The CDR3 extends over 13 amino acids. CDR1 SEHNR and CDR2 FQNEAQ come from the germline V gene (reference sequence). V shed 1 base and J shed 6 bases, with 7 bases lying between them. The CDR3 nucleotides are TGTGCCAGCAGCTTAGAACAAGGCAATGAGCAGTTCTTC. The encoded protein is CASSLEQGNEQFF.

This chain links TRBV6-1 with TRBJ2-3; D is uncertain. CDR3 length: 13 residues. Trimming shortened V by 2 bases and J by 5 bases, and 8 bases separated the two germline ends. In germline, CDR1 is MNHNS, CDR2 SASEGT. The CDR3 region has the DNA TGTGCCAGCAGTGAAAGGGAAAGAGATACGCAGTATTTT. It yields the protein CASSERERDTQYF.